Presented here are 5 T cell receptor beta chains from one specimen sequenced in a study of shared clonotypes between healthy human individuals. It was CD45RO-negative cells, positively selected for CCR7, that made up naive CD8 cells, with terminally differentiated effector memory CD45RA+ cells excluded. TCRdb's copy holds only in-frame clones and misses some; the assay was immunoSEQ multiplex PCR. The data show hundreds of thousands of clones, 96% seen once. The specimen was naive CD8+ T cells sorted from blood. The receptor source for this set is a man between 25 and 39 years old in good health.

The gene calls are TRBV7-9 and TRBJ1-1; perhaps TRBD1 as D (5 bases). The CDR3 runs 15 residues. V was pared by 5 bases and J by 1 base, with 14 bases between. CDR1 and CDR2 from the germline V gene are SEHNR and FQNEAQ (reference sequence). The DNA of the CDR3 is TGTGCCAGCAGCCCCGGGGCCCACAGGAACACTGAAGCTTTCTTT. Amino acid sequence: CASSPGAHRNTEAFF.

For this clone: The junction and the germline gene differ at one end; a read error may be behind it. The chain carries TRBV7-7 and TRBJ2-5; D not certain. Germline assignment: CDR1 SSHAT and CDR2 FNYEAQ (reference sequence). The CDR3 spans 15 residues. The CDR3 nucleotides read TGTGCTAGCAGCTTGGGCGCAGATAGGCAAGAGACCCAGTACTTC. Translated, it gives CASSLGADRQETQYF.

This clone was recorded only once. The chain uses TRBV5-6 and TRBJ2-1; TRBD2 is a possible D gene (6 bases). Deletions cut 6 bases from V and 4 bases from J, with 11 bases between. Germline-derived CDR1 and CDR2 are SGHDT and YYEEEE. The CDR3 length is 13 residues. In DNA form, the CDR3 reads TGTGCCAGCACCGGGACTGTTTACAATGAGCAGTTCTTC. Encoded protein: CASTGTVYNEQFF.

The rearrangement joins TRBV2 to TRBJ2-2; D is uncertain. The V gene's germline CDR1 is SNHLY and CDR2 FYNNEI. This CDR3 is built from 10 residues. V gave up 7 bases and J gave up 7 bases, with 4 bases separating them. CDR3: CASKGGELFF. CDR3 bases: TGTGCCAGCAAGGGCGGGGAGCTGTTTTTT.

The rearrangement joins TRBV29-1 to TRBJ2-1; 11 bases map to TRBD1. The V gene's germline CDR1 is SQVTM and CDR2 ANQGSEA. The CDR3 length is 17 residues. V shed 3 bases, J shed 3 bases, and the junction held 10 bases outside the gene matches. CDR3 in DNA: TGCAGCGTTGAGATTATCCCGGGACAGGGGGTCTACAATGAGCAGTTCTTC. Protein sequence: CSVEIIPGQGVYNEQFF.